The 10 T cell receptor beta chains below all came from one sample that was sequenced in a study of shared clonotypes between healthy human individuals (dated by TCRdb to 2020 to 2022). Libraries came from the immunoSEQ multiplex PCR assay. This immuneACCESS table, as held by TCRdb, lists in-frame sequences with V and J called but not all clones. Of the missing ones, under half trace to an unresolved V gene in checked studies; the others have no known cause. The sample data list a few million clones, and 85% to 95% of these were observed just once. Of the sample, around 0.35% is held by the ten largest clones. Source material: naive CD4+ T cells from PBMCs. This specimen's cell subset or site label, interpreted: CD45RA+ positively selected. The origin of the receptors is a man aged 18 to 30 in good health. Some clones in this sample may be carry-over from other donors' samples.

The V call is TRBV7-9, the J call TRBJ2-5, with 8 bases matching TRBD1. With the DNA end fitting TRBJ2-7 better, the J assignment may be wrong. Germline V gene data show CDR1 as SEHNR and CDR2 as FQNEAQ (reference sequence). CDR3 size: 14 residues. The CDR3 sequence: CASSPRDRIYEQYF. The CDR3 DNA is TGTGCCAGCAGCCCCCGGGACAGGATCTACGAGCAGTACTTC.

The chain employs TRBV25-1 and TRBJ1-2; D gene uncertain. CDR3 length: 13 residues. Between the trimmed V and J ends, which lost 0 bases and 7 bases, there was a span of 9 bases. Germline loops: CDR1 MGHDK, CDR2 SYGVNS. CDR3 in DNA: TGTGCCAGCAGTGAATATCCAGGAAGTGGCTACACCTTC. This sequence encodes CASSEYPGSGYTF.

The table lists this clone with a count of one. CDR3 DNA sequence: TGTGCCAGCAGTTTCATACAGACGGGGGGTGGCACTGAAGCTTTCTTT. Translating it yields CASSFIQTGGGTEAFF. The J gene is TRBJ1-1, the V gene TRBV27; weak D call: TRBD1 (5 bases). The V gene's germline CDR1 is MNHEY and CDR2 SMNVEV (reference sequence). The CDR3 is 16 residues long. Trimming took 3 bases from V and 4 from J, leaving 18 bases between them.

In regard to this clone: The same CDR3 can be traced to other DNA sequences in this sample. For the CDR3, the DNA is TGCAGCGTCAGGAGGGCCCGGAACACTGAAGCTTTCTTT. Amino acids: CSVRRARNTEAFF. The V and J genes are TRBV29-1 and TRBJ1-1, with D unresolved. The CDR3 has 13 residues. CDR1 and CDR2 (germline): SQVTM, ANQGSEA. V was clipped by 6 bases and J by 1 base, with 12 bases between them.

This sequence joins TRBV7-2 and TRBJ2-3; 10 positions match TRBD1. From germline, CDR1 is SGHTA and CDR2 FQGNSA. The CDR3 runs to 15 residues. V was clipped by 1 base and J by 6 bases; unmatched bases: 4. The CDR3 DNA reads as TGTGCCAGCAGCTTAGTGGGACAGGGGTTGGATACGCAGTATTTT. Translating gives CASSLVGQGLDTQYF.

For this clone: The sample holds other DNA sequences that translate to the same CDR3. The V call is TRBV28, the J call TRBJ1-2, with a tentative D call TRBD1 (5 bases). The CDR3 is made up of 11 amino acids. Per germline, CDR1 MDHEN and CDR2 SYDVKM. V lost 3 bases to trimming and J lost 8 bases, with 7 bases between them. This CDR3 is CASSFQGGYTF. CDR3 sequence (DNA): TGTGCCAGCAGTTTTCAGGGAGGCTACACCTTC.

The chain links TRBV7-9 to TRBJ1-4; weak D call: TRBD1 (5 bases). The V end lost 3 bases, the J end lost 0 bases, and 11 bases lay between the germline ends. The CDR3 is made up of 16 amino acids. The germline gives CDR1 SEHNR, CDR2 FQNEAQ (reference sequence). The CDR3 here is CASSFGAVATNEKLFF. The CDR3, as DNA: TGTGCCAGCAGCTTCGGGGCCGTTGCAACTAATGAAAAACTGTTTTTT.

J is TRBJ1-1 and V is TRBV28; D may be TRBD1 (5 bases). This CDR3 is built from 12 residues. Trimming took 8 bases from V and 6 from J, leaving 13 bases between them. Germline CDR1 reads MDHEN; CDR2 reads SYDVKM. The CDR3 protein is CASRGTYPEAFF. CDR3 coding DNA: TGTGCCAGCCGGGGGACCTATCCTGAAGCTTTCTTT.

J is TRBJ1-5 and V is TRBV30; D possibly corresponds to TRBD1 (5 bases). Per germline, CDR1 GTSNPN and CDR2 SVGIG (reference sequence). The ends were cut back, 2 bases at V and 5 bases at J, with 10 bases in the middle. This CDR3 spans 13 amino acids. CDR3 nucleotide sequence: TGTGCCTGGAGTTCGGGGCCGCATCAGCCCCAGCATTTT. It yields the protein CAWSSGPHQPQHF. The full variable domain, in which reference TRBV30 and TRBJ1-5 provide the parts outside the CDR3, is SQTIHQWPATLVQPVGSPLSLECTVEGTSNPNLYWYRQAAGRGLQLLFYSVGIGQISSEVPQNLSASRPQDRQFILSSKKLLLSDSGFYLCAWSSGPHQPQHFGDGTRLSIL.

About this clone: In the same sample, other DNA sequences code for this CDR3. The J gene is TRBJ2-7, the V gene TRBV5-1; 11 positions agree with TRBD2. This CDR3 has 15 residues. CDR1 is SGHRS, CDR2 YFSETQ, per germline. Trimming removed 4 bases from V and 0 bases from J; junction bases left unmatched: 3. CDR3 loop: CASSHGLAGSYEQYF. The CDR3 bases are TGCGCCAGCAGCCATGGACTAGCGGGCTCCTACGAGCAGTACTTC.